Following are 24 T cell receptor beta chains from one sample sequenced in a study of shared clonotypes between healthy human individuals. Produced via immunoSEQ multiplex PCR; TCRdb's table is partial and in-frame only. This table has 2 million to 2.5 million clones, nearly 97% appearing once. The sample was naive CD4+ T cells sorted from blood. Documented subset: CD45RA+ positively selected. The source of these receptors is a man aged 18 to 29 in good health.

As for this clone: At the DNA level, this CDR3 is encoded by other sequences in the same sample as well. This chain joins TRBV30 and TRBJ2-7, with D unresolved. Per germline, CDR1 GTSNPN and CDR2 SVGIG (reference sequence). The CDR3 contains 11 residues. Between the trimmed V and J ends, which lost 2 bases and 4 bases, there was a span of 6 bases. Here the CDR3 DNA reads TGTGCCTGGAGTCCGGATTACGAGCAGTACTTC. This codes for CAWSPDYEQYF.

This rearrangement joins TRBV5-1 to TRBJ2-6, with D hard to call. CDR3 size: 16 residues. V lost 2 bases and J 0 bases, leaving 9 bases between the germline ends. Per the germline V gene, CDR1 is SGHRS and CDR2 is YFSETQ. CDR3 region: CASSFPADSGANVLTF. As DNA, the CDR3 is TGCGCCAGCAGCTTTCCAGCCGACTCTGGGGCCAACGTCCTGACTTTC.

This chain connects TRBV13 to TRBJ2-2; D is perhaps TRBD2 (6 bases). V lost 5 bases, J lost 2 bases, and 18 bases lay in between. Germline values: CDR1 PRHDT, CDR2 FYEKMQ (reference sequence). The CDR3 spans 17 residues. The CDR3 here is CASSTTGTRKNTGELFF. CDR3 coding DNA: TGTGCCAGCAGCACGACCGGGACTCGCAAAAACACCGGGGAGCTGTTTTTT.

The chain carries TRBV5-1 and TRBJ1-3; unclear D gene. This CDR3 spans 15 amino acids. CDR1 and CDR2 (germline): SGHRS, YFSETQ. Trimming removed 2 bases from V and 0 bases from J, with 9 bases in between. Written as DNA, the CDR3 is TGCGCCAGCAGCTTCGACACGAGCTCTGGAAACACCATATATTTT. This gives the protein CASSFDTSSGNTIYF.

The rearrangement links TRBV6-5 to TRBJ1-3; D is undetermined. Germline V CDR1 and CDR2: MNHEY, SVGAGI. V was clipped by 6 bases and J by 2 bases, with 8 bases between them. This CDR3 region has 13 residues. The CDR3 DNA follows: TGTGCCAGCAGCACGGTTCCTGGAAACACCATATATTTT. Translation: CASSTVPGNTIYF.

The V and J genes are TRBV5-1 and TRBJ2-1; TRBD2 matches at 11 bases. Germline CDR1 reads SGHRS; CDR2 reads YFSETQ. The CDR3 is 14 amino acids. V dropped 0 bases and J dropped 9; count of bases not matched to a gene: 2. Here the CDR3 DNA reads TGCGCCAGCAGCTTGGTCCTAGCGGGAGGTGAGCAGTTCTTC. Translation: CASSLVLAGGEQFF.

The J gene is TRBJ1-5, the V gene TRBV2, with D unclear. The germline V gene encodes CDR1 SNHLY and CDR2 FYNNEI. The CDR3 length is 14 residues. V lost 7 bases and J lost 1, with 11 bases in between. CDR3 coding DNA: TGTGCCAGCACTCGTCAGACCAGCAATCAGCCCCAGCATTTT. Residues: CASTRQTSNQPQHF. Filled out from reference TRBV2 and TRBJ1-5, the complete variable domain reads EPEVTQTPSHQVTQMGQEVILRCVPISNHLYFYWYRQILGQKVEFLVSFYNNEISEKSEIFDDQFSVERPDGSNFTLKIRSTKLEDSAMYFCASTRQTSNQPQHFGDGTRLSIL.

The chain has TRBV15 and TRBJ2-3; D possibly corresponds to TRBD2 (6 bases). The length of the CDR3 is 15 residues. Trimming removed 5 bases from V and 2 bases from J, with 14 bases in between. CDR1 is LNHNV, CDR2 YYDKDF, per germline (reference sequence). The CDR3 is CATSGRGSNTDTQYF. The DNA for the CDR3 is TGTGCCACCAGCGGACGGGGGAGCAACACAGATACGCAGTATTTT.

This clone was observed once. The J gene is TRBJ2-1, the V gene TRBV7-8, with D hard to call. CDR1 and CDR2 from the germline V gene are SGHVS and FQNEAQ. The CDR3 contains 14 residues. V lost 0 bases and J 15 bases, leaving 18 bases between the germline ends. CDR3 sequence: CASSLARQTPVLFF. The CDR3 bases are TGTGCCAGCAGCTTAGCACGCCAGACTCCAGTGCTGTTCTTC. The full variable domain, rest sourced from reference TRBV7-8 and TRBJ2-1, is GAGVSQSPRYKVAKRGQDVALRCDPISGHVSLFWYQQALGQGPEFLTYFQNEAQLDKSGLPSDRFFAERPEGSVSTLKIQRTQQEDSAVYLCASSLARQTPVLFFGPGTRLTVL.

J is TRBJ1-2 and V is TRBV9, with 9 bases matching TRBD1. Germline V lookup: CDR1 SGDLS, CDR2 YYNGEE. The ends lost 3 bases at V and 6 bases at J; junction bases unmatched: 9. This CDR3 spans 15 amino acids. The CDR3 loop is CASSGSDRGSNGYTF. CDR3 DNA sequence: TGTGCCAGCAGCGGGTCGGACAGGGGATCTAATGGCTACACCTTC.

The chain uses TRBV14 and TRBJ2-1; 14 bases are a match to TRBD2. The CDR3 consists of 20 residues. The germline V gene encodes CDR1 SGHDN and CDR2 FVKESK. The ends lost 1 base at V and 5 bases at J; junction bases unmatched: 13. The CDR3 here is CASSQGLAGGPILADNEQFF. DNA for the CDR3: TGTGCCAGCAGCCAAGGACTAGCGGGAGGGCCTATATTGGCAGACAATGAGCAGTTCTTC.

V is TRBV30 and J is TRBJ1-1, with D maybe TRBD1 (6 bases). The CDR3 loop spans 13 amino acids. Germline CDR1 reads GTSNPN; CDR2 reads SVGIG (reference sequence). Trimming pared 8 bases from V and 1 base from J, leaving 14 bases between. CDR3 sequence (DNA): TGTGCCAGAAGGACGGGGGCGAACACTGAAGCTTTCTTT. Amino acids: CARRTGANTEAFF.

The gene calls are TRBV5-1 and TRBJ1-5, with a weak D call TRBD1 (6 bases). This CDR3 region has 15 residues. V shed 4 bases and J shed 0 bases, with 11 bases lying between them. Germline V gene lookup returns CDR1 SGHRS and CDR2 YFSETQ. CDR3 bases: TGCGCCAGCAGCCCACAAGGGGGTAGCAATCAGCCCCAGCATTTT. Amino acid sequence: CASSPQGGSNQPQHF.

J is TRBJ1-1 and V is TRBV7-9; D gene unclear. The germline gives CDR1 SEHNR, CDR2 FQNEAQ (reference sequence). This CDR3 spans 14 amino acids. Trimming cost V 4 bases and J 1 base, with 10 bases left between them. The CDR3 region is CASSSEGRNTEAFF. The CDR3 nucleotides are TGTGCCAGCAGCTCGGAAGGGAGGAACACTGAAGCTTTCTTT. Looking up the rest from reference TRBV7-9 and TRBJ1-1 gives the full variable domain: DTGVSQNPRHKITKRGQNVTFRCDPISEHNRLYWYRQTLGQGPEFLTYFQNEAQLEKSRLLSDRFSAERPKGSFSTLEIQRTEQGDSAMYLCASSSEGRNTEAFFGQGTRLTVV.

The rearrangement joins TRBV19 to TRBJ2-7; D is undetermined. Germline V gene lookup returns CDR1 LNHDA and CDR2 SQIVND (reference sequence). This CDR3 region has 15 residues. Trimming cost V 1 base and J 1 base, with 11 bases left between them. The CDR3 sequence is CASSIGSQASYEQYF. As DNA, the CDR3 is TGTGCCAGTAGTATAGGGTCGCAGGCATCCTACGAGCAGTACTTC.

This chain joins TRBV7-6 and TRBJ2-5, with a possible D match to TRBD2 (5 bases). The germline V gene encodes CDR1 SGHVS and CDR2 FNYEAQ. Deletions cut 5 bases from V and 8 bases from J, with 21 bases between. The CDR3 is 15 amino acids. CDR3 protein: CASSHGWAETGTQYF. The CDR3 DNA is TGTGCCAGCAGCCACGGGTGGGCGGAAACGGGAACCCAGTACTTC.

The gene calls are TRBV20-1 and TRBJ2-4; D not resolved. CDR1 and CDR2 from the germline V gene are DFQATT and SNEGSKA (reference sequence). The ends were cut back, 6 bases at V and 10 bases at J, with 13 bases in the middle. The CDR3 consists of 11 residues. This CDR3 is CSAAEIGIQYF. CDR3 in DNA: TGCAGTGCCGCCGAAATCGGGATTCAGTACTTC.

This clone was seen a single time. V is TRBV19 and J is TRBJ2-1; 8 bases are shared with TRBD2. The ends lost 6 bases at V and 1 base at J; junction bases unmatched: 5. The CDR3 covers 15 residues. Germline lookup yields CDR1 LNHDA and CDR2 SQIVND (reference sequence). CDR3 loop: CASRISGTSYNEQFF. The CDR3 bases are TGTGCCAGTAGAATTAGCGGGACTTCCTACAATGAGCAGTTCTTC.

The chain links TRBV6-1 to TRBJ1-3; the D gene is possibly TRBD1 (6 bases). V shed 7 bases and J shed 0 bases, with 13 bases lying between them. The CDR3 runs to 15 residues. Germline CDR1 reads MNHNS; CDR2 reads SASEGT. CDR3 coding DNA: TGTGCCAGCACTCGGGACACTAACTCTGGAAACACCATATATTTT. Protein sequence: CASTRDTNSGNTIYF.

This sequence joins TRBV7-2 and TRBJ1-2; no clear D gene. V was pared by 2 bases and J by 6 bases, with 13 bases between. Germline V gene data show CDR1 as SGHTA and CDR2 as FQGNSA. The CDR3 has 14 amino acids. This CDR3 is CASSLMGTSHGYTF. DNA for the CDR3: TGTGCCAGCAGCTTAATGGGCACGTCACATGGCTACACCTTC. Variable domain in full (rest from reference TRBV7-2 and TRBJ1-2): GAGVSQSPSNKVTEKGKDVELRCDPISGHTALYWYRQSLGQGLEFLIYFQGNSAPDKSGLPSDRFSAERTGGSVSTLTIQRTQQEDSAVYLCASSLMGTSHGYTFGSGTRLTVV.

The genes are TRBV6-5 and TRBJ1-2; 11 bases are shared with TRBD1. This CDR3 spans 15 amino acids. Looked up from germline, CDR1 is MNHEY and CDR2 is SVGAGI. V trimming: 0 bases; J trimming: 7 bases; junction bases outside the gene matches: 4. CDR3 loop: CASSYSGTGGFGYTF. As DNA, the CDR3 is TGTGCCAGCAGTTACTCCGGGACAGGGGGTTTTGGCTACACCTTC.

This chain joins TRBV18 and TRBJ2-5; D may be TRBD2 (6 bases). This CDR3 has 15 amino acids. V was cut by 0 bases and J by 7 bases, with 15 bases left in between. Looked up from germline, CDR1 is KGHSH and CDR2 is LQKENI. The CDR3 DNA reads as TGTGCCAGCTCACCACCGGCCGGCGGGGCGGTGACCCAGTACTTC. It codes for CASSPPAGGAVTQYF.

This chain links TRBV19 with TRBJ2-6, with TRBD1 identical over 7 bases. The germline gives CDR1 LNHDA, CDR2 SQIVND (reference sequence). The CDR3 has 16 residues. Trimming at V came to 4 bases and at J to 4 bases, leaving 7 bases not matched to a gene. Written as DNA, the CDR3 is TGTGCCAGTAGTACCGGGACAGCGGCGGGGGCCAACGTCCTGACTTTC. This gives the protein CASSTGTAAGANVLTF.

The V and J genes are TRBV5-1 and TRBJ1-2; D is possibly TRBD1 (6 bases). Germline V CDR1 and CDR2: SGHRS, YFSETQ. This CDR3 has 13 amino acids. The germline V and J ends were trimmed by 4 bases and 6 bases, with 13 bases remaining between them. CDR3 region: CASSPQGSNGYTF. CDR3 nucleotide sequence: TGCGCCAGCAGCCCACAGGGTAGCAATGGCTACACCTTC.